The clone carrying this T cell receptor (beta chain) was recorded at least ten times. Its antigen is unknown. The V and J ends lost 8 bases and 0 bases respectively, with 10 bases between them. CDR3 length equals 13 residues. CDR1 SNHLY and CDR2 FYNNEI come from the germline V gene. This entry is derived from a study of neurological immune-mediated disorders. Study-level findings and limits: Healthy controls had more TCR clonal expansion than multiple sclerosis, which showed the least, whereas HTLV-1-associated myelopathy showed the most.

TCRdb processed the 5' RACE reads anew with MiXCR; each CDR3 protein has one entry. This sample yields 27,000 or so distinct CDR3 sequences, of which about 3.5% are seen a single time; 7% belongs to the top ten. The sequence came from a woman aged 25 to 45 with multiple sclerosis. The chain carries TRBV2 and TRBJ2-5; a possible D gene is TRBD2 (6 bases). Sequencing input: PBMCs. The CDR3 loop is CASVSGYQETQYF. The CDR3 region has the DNA TGTGCCAGCGTTAGCGGCTACCAAGAGACCCAGTACTTC.